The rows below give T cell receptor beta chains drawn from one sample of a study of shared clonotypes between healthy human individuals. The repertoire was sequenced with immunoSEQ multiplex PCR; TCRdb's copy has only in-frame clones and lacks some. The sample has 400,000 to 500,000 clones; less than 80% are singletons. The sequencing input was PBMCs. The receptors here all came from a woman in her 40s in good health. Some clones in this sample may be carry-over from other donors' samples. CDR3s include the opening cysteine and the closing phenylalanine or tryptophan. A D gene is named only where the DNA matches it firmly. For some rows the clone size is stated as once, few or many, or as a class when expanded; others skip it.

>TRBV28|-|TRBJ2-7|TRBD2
TGTGCCAGCAGTTTCCAGGTTGGCGGGAGTGGGAGGTCCTACGAGCAGTACTTC
CASSFQVGGSGRSYEQYF
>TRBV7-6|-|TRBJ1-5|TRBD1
TGTGCCAGCAGCGTCGGACAGGCCCAGCCCCAGCATTTT
CASSVGQAQPQHF
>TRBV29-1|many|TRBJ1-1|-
TGCAGCGTAGCACTCGGGACGGCGGGTACTGAAGCTTTCTTT
CSVALGTAGTEAFF
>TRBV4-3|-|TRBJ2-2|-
TGCGCCAGCAGCCAAGATAGGAACACCGGGGAGCTGTTTTTT
CASSQDRNTGELFF
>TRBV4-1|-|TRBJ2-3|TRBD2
TGCGCCAGCAGCCAAGATGTACAGCGGGAGGGCCGTCCAGATACGCAGTATTTT
CASSQDVQREGRPDTQYF
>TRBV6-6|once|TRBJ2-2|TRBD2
TGTGCCAGCAGTTACCCCGCGGGAGAAAACACCGGGGAGCTGTTTTTT
CASSYPAGENTGELFF
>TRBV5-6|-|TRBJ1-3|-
TGTGCCAGCACCAAACCCCCAGACGGAAACACCATATATTTT
CASTKPPDGNTIYF
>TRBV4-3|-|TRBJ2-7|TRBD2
TGCGCCAGCAGCCCGCTAGCGGGAGTCAACGAGCAGTACTTC
CASSPLAGVNEQYF
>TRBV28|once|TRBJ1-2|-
TGTGCCAGCAGTTTGCCAGGGATCTATGGCTACACCTTC
CASSLPGIYGYTF
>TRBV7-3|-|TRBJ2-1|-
TGTGCCAGCAGCCCCGGCAGGTGGGACAACTACAATGAGCAGTTCTTC
CASSPGRWDNYNEQFF
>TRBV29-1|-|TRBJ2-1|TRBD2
TGCAGCGTTGATACCCTAGCGGGAAACCCCGCAGGCAATGAGCAGTTCTTC
CSVDTLAGNPAGNEQFF
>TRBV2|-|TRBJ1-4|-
TGTGCCAGCAGTGAAGGGCAGGGACGGGAAAAACTGTTTTTT
CASSEGQGREKLFF
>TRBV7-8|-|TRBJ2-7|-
TGTGCCAGCAGCTTAGCGCAGTCTGGGGGTTACGAGCAGTACTTC
CASSLAQSGGYEQYF
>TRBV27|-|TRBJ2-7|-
TGTGCCAGCAGTTTTCTCCTCTCCTACGAGCAGTACTTC
CASSFLLSYEQYF
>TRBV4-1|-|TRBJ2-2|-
TGCGCCAGCAGGCCAGATACCGGGGAGCTGTTTTTT
CASRPDTGELFF